The entry below gives a single TCR beta chain sequence along with its context. This clonotype was seen a few times. The target of this receptor is not known. One end of the junction fails to match germline, which may point to a read error. The data were obtained in a study of blood T cells in healthy people across ages (dated by TCRdb to about 2015). At the level of the whole study: In model experiments, roughly one uniquely barcoded TCR beta cDNA molecule per two T cells was captured by template switching. To track age-related changes in TCR beta repertoire diversity, the study relied on deep sequencing normalized with unique cDNA molecular identifiers. To avoid experimental bias, donors of different ages were distributed randomly across sequencing lanes. For two donors (one aged 18 to 30 and one aged 80 or older), the study analyzed two additional independent replicas of 1 million unique cDNA reads from the same blood draw. Donors were grouped into four age groups: young (average about 15 years), middle-aged (roughly 37), aged (around 62) and long-lived (approximately 82). Paper-wide results and their limitations: There was a strong correlation between observed TCR beta diversity and the percentage of naive T cells measured by flow cytometry. Donor CMV infection status was unknown, potentially confounding age-related changes in expanded clonotypes. Estimates of total diversity based on one million sequenced T cells were considered lower bounds and underestimates. Since profiling was done on bulk unsorted PBMCs, naive and antigen-experienced compartments could not be conclusively compared. Compared with the aged group, more naive CD4+ T cells, fewer expanded clones and increased TCR diversity were shown by the long-lived group, suggesting age selection. As age increased, observed TCR beta diversity per million T cells dropped in a roughly linear way, and a significant reduction was already evident by age about 40.

Reading from cysteine to phenylalanine, the CDR3 counts 13 amino acids. The CDR3 DNA has 39 bases and is translated from base 1. The germline V gene (reference sequence) specifies WNHNN as CDR1 and SYGVQD as CDR2. The donors were roughly 38 Caucasian individuals from Russia, aged 6 to 90 years, who were systemically healthy. Each donor gave around 9.9 milliliters of peripheral blood, collected into EDTA-treated Vacutainer tubes. Ficoll-Paque density-gradient centrifugation was used to isolate PBMCs, with at least 7 million per sample. Total RNA was extracted from PBMCs with Trizol reagent, with at least 6 micrograms obtained per sample. The percentages of naive CD45RAhigh/CD27high T cells were determined by flow cytometry on a PBMC aliquot from every donor. Receptors were amplified or captured by 5' RACE. Instrument used: Illumina HiSeq 2500. A second PCR of about 6 to 11 cycles was run with a J-beta primer mix and a sample-barcoded 5' primer. A template-switch 5' adaptor carrying 12 random nucleotides introduced a unique molecular identifier onto each TCR beta cDNA molecule. Each sample yielded at least 2.5 million CDR3-containing paired-end reads. First-strand cDNA synthesis was performed from all RNA using the Mint cDNA synthesis kit, with priming by a TRBC-specific oligonucleotide. All cDNA was treated with uracil-DNA glycosylase and then went through a first 18-cycle PCR with the universal primers M1SS and BC2_uni_R. Per the authors' processing: Normalization of each sample was performed by random selection of 1 million high-quality reads, each carrying a distinct molecular identifier. Instead of being binned into consensus sequences, reads that shared molecular identifiers were thrown out. MiTCR, set to a Q25 quality threshold and the strictest error-elimination algorithm, was used for CDR3 identification, clonotype clustering and error correction. A nonparametric unseen species model with Euler transformation was used to estimate a lower bound on total TCR beta diversity. TCRdb applied fastp at Q25 and MiXCR to the public reads, then kept only in-frame beta chains. All rows with the same CDR3 protein become a single entry with the most common DNA and genes. The V and J calls here are based on TCRdb, not the publication. The sample profile shows 1.5 million to 2 million distinct CDR3 sequences; roughly 32% of them were found once. The ten largest clonotypes hold approximately 11% of the sample.

This chain is built from TRBV10-1 and TRBJ2-1; the D gene cannot be resolved beyond TRBD1 or TRBD2, each matching 5 bases. The clonotype was recovered from a woman under 40 in good health. The sample consisted of blood. The bases read TGCGCCAGCAGGGAGTCGAGGGGCCATGAGCAGTTCTTC. Translated, this gives CASRESRGHEQFF.